This is a list of T cell receptor beta chains from one sample in a study of cytomegalovirus exposure and HLA in healthy donors. Clones were read by immunoSEQ multiplex PCR, and TCRdb kept only the in-frame ones, dropping some. The sample holds approximately 130,000 clones; nearly 80% are singletons and the top ten take 0.85% to 1.4%. The sequencing input was PBMCs. These receptors were obtained from a male donor in good health and CMV-seronegative. The CDR3 runs from the conserved cysteine through the conserved F or W. The order of the fields is V gene, D gene, J gene, clone size, CDR3 protein, CDR3 DNA. A D gene is named only where the DNA matches it firmly. Only part of the rows carry a size: once, few, many, or a class if the clone is expanded.

TRBV4-3	NA	TRBJ1-3	NA	CASSQGTGTGNTIYF	TGCGCCAGCAGCCAAGGAACAGGGACTGGAAACACCATATATTTT
TRBV5-1	TRBD1	TRBJ2-7	NA	CASSLARLEDRGHEQYF	TGCGCCAGCAGCTTGGCCCGGTTAGAGGACAGGGGGCACGAGCAGTACTTC
TRBV11-3	NA	TRBJ1-1	NA	CASGFQGLGEAFF	TGTGCCAGCGGGTTTCAGGGGCTCGGTGAAGCTTTCTTT
TRBV7-9	TRBD1	TRBJ1-4	NA	CASSSALDRGQGNEKLFF	TGTGCCAGCAGCTCCGCTTTAGACAGGGGGCAGGGTAATGAAAAACTGTTTTTT
TRBV6-5	TRBD2	TRBJ2-7	NA	CASSYRSGGADEQYF	TGTGCCAGCAGTTATCGTAGCGGGGGGGCGGACGAGCAGTACTTC
TRBV4-3	TRBD1	TRBJ1-2	NA	CASSQPGTVGGYTF	TGCGCCAGCAGCCAACCTGGGACAGTGGGTGGCTACACCTTC
TRBV30	NA	TRBJ1-5	NA	CAWSTGNSNQPQHF	TGTGCCTGGAGTACAGGGAATAGCAATCAGCCCCAGCATTTT
TRBV19	NA	TRBJ1-2	NA	CASSIGSEGVDYGYTF	TGTGCCAGTAGTATCGGGTCCGAAGGGGTGGACTATGGCTACACCTTC
TRBV4-1	TRBD1	TRBJ2-2	NA	CASSQGNRGSGGELFF	TGCGCCAGCAGCCAAGGAAACAGGGGCTCGGGCGGGGAGCTGTTTTTT
TRBV5-6	NA	TRBJ1-1	NA	CASSWGGTGSNTEAFF	TGTGCCAGCAGCTGGGGGGGTACGGGATCCAACACTGAAGCTTTCTTT
TRBV18	NA	TRBJ2-5	NA	CASSLAHEYQETQYF	TGTGCCAGTTCTCTAGCTCACGAGTACCAAGAGACCCAGTACTTC
TRBV6-1	TRBD1	TRBJ2-7	NA	CACRPTGGSYEQYF	TGTGCCTGCCGTCCGACAGGGGGCTCCTACGAGCAGTACTTC
TRBV5-1	TRBD1	TRBJ2-3	NA	CASSSGTGVTDTQYF	TGCGCCAGCAGCTCCGGGACAGGAGTCACAGATACGCAGTATTTT
TRBV18	NA	TRBJ2-1	NA	CASSPPNQANEQFF	TGTGCCAGCTCACCACCGAACCAGGCCAATGAGCAGTTCTTC
TRBV6-5	NA	TRBJ1-4	few	CASSYNRVGNEKLFF	TGTGCCAGCAGTTACAACAGGGTGGGCAATGAAAAACTGTTTTTT
TRBV7-9	TRBD1	TRBJ2-2	NA	CASSDRGHFNTGELFF	TGTGCCAGCAGCGACAGGGGGCACTTTAACACCGGGGAGCTGTTTTTT
TRBV6-1	TRBD1	TRBJ2-7	NA	CASSTRTGVSYEQYF	TGTGCCAGCAGTACCAGGACAGGGGTGAGCTACGAGCAGTACTTC
TRBV5-4	TRBD1	TRBJ2-7	few	CASSRTGSYEQYF	TGTGCCAGCAGCCGGACAGGGAGCTACGAGCAGTACTTC
TRBV30	NA	TRBJ2-5	NA	CAWSVGLRETQYF	TGTGCCTGGAGTGTAGGACTAAGGGAGACCCAGTACTTC
TRBV6-5	NA	TRBJ1-5	NA	CASRRIDSNQPQHF	TGTGCCAGCAGGCGCATAGATAGCAATCAGCCCCAGCATTTT
TRBV7-8	NA	TRBJ2-7	NA	CASSSRDTLDEQYF	TGTGCCAGCAGCTCCCGGGACACCTTGGACGAGCAGTACTTC
TRBV6-5	NA	TRBJ1-2	NA	CASSTCRGYYGYTF	TGTGCCAGCAGTACCTGTCGAGGGTACTATGGCTACACCTTC
TRBV10-1	NA	TRBJ2-7	NA	CASRAIQGVHEQYF	TGCGCCAGCAGGGCAATACAGGGAGTCCACGAGCAGTACTTC
TRBV6-1	TRBD2	TRBJ2-3	NA	CASSEVSGGPDTQYF	TGTGCCAGCAGTGAAGTTAGCGGGGGCCCAGATACGCAGTATTTT
TRBV5-1	NA	TRBJ2-3	NA	CASSTTSSTDTQYF	TGCGCCAGCAGCACGACTAGTTCCACAGATACGCAGTATTTT
TRBV5-1	NA	TRBJ2-3	NA	CASSIGTTDTQYF	TGCGCCAGCAGCATAGGGACAACAGATACGCAGTATTTT
TRBV11-3	NA	TRBJ1-2	NA	CASSLGGRGGYTF	TGTGCCAGCAGCTTAGGAGGGCGAGGTGGCTACACCTTC
TRBV9	NA	TRBJ1-2	NA	CASSDARTAPHGYTF	TGTGCCAGCAGCGATGCGAGGACAGCCCCGCATGGCTACACCTTC
TRBV7-7	NA	TRBJ2-2	few	CASRREYTGELFF	TGTGCTAGCAGGAGAGAATACACCGGGGAGCTGTTTTTT
TRBV7-9	TRBD2	TRBJ2-3	once	CASSLGAGTSGDF	TGTGCCAGCAGCTTAGGGGCAGGGACTAGCGGGGATTTT
TRBV10-3	TRBD1	TRBJ2-6	NA	CAIETGISSGANVLTF	TGTGCCATCGAGACAGGGATAAGCTCTGGGGCCAACGTCCTGACTTTC
TRBV7-9	NA	TRBJ1-2	NA	CSSSTQNRYGYTF	TGTTCCAGCAGCACCCAAAATCGGTATGGCTACACCTTC
TRBV2	TRBD1	TRBJ2-7	NA	CASSWDRANSYEQYF	TGTGCCAGCAGCTGGGACAGGGCTAACTCCTACGAGCAGTACTTC
TRBV19	NA	TRBJ1-2	NA	CASSIDGGNIGGYTF	TGTGCCAGTAGTATTGATGGAGGGAATATAGGTGGCTACACCTTC
TRBV9	TRBD2	TRBJ2-3	once	CASSVGQLAGDVESTDTQYF	TGTGCCAGCAGCGTAGGTCAGCTAGCGGGGGATGTCGAGAGCACAGATACGCAGTATTTT
TRBV19	NA	TRBJ1-5	NA	CASSIRRDSNQPQHF	TGTGCCAGTAGTATACGACGGGATAGCAATCAGCCCCAGCATTTT
TRBV7-8	NA	TRBJ2-2	NA	CASSSQVPGELFF	TGTGCCAGCAGTTCCCAGGTACCCGGGGAGCTGTTTTTT
TRBV18	TRBD2	TRBJ2-3	NA	CASSPVSGGAGDTQYF	TGTGCCAGCTCACCCGTTAGCGGGGGGGCAGGAGATACGCAGTATTTT
TRBV7-9	NA	TRBJ1-4	NA	CASSLLTRGEKLFF	TGTGCCAGCAGCTTACTGACCAGGGGTGAAAAACTGTTTTTT
TRBV5-4	TRBD1	TRBJ2-5	NA	CASSPGQGIQETQYF	TGTGCCAGCAGCCCGGGACAGGGAATCCAAGAGACCCAGTACTTC
TRBV7-9	TRBD1	TRBJ2-7	NA	CASSAPDRGERYEQYF	TGTGCCAGCAGCGCCCCCGACAGGGGCGAAAGGTACGAGCAGTACTTC
TRBV7-2	NA	TRBJ1-2	NA	CASSLVAGDGYTF	TGTGCCAGCAGCTTAGTGGCAGGGGATGGCTACACCTTC